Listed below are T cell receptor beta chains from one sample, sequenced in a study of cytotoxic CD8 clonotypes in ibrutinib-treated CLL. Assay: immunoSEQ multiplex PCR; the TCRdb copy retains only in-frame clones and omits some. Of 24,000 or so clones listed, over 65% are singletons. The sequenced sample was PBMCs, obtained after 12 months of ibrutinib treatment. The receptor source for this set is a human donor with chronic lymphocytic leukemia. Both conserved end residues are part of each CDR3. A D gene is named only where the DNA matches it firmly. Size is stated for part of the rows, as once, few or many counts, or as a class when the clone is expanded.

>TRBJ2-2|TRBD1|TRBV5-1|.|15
CASSSDRAHTGELFF
TGCGCCAGCAGCTCCGACAGGGCTCACACCGGGGAGCTGTTTTTT
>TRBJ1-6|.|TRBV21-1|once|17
CASSSRGGKRRNSPLHF
TGTGCCAGCAGCTCCCGGGGGGGAAAACGGCGTAATTCACCCCTCCACTTT
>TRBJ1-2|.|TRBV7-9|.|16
CASSTPDSHLYYGYTF
TGTGCCAGCAGCACGCCAGACAGCCACCTATACTATGGCTACACCTTC
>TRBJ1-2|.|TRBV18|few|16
CASSPTTVKPNYGYTF
TGTGCCAGCTCCCCGACCACAGTGAAACCCAACTATGGCTACACCTTC
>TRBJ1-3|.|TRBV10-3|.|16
CAIRRSLLYSGNTIYF
TGTGCCATCAGGAGGTCCTTACTGTACTCTGGAAACACCATATATTTT
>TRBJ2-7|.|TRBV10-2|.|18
CASSGSQGITFSSYKQYF
TGCGCCAGCAGTGGGTCGCAGGGGATAACTTTTAGCTCCTACAAGCAGTACTTC
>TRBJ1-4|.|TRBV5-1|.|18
CASSSRPGELATNEKLFF
TGCGCCAGCAGCTCCCGGCCCGGGGAATTGGCAACTAATGAAAAACTGTTTTTT
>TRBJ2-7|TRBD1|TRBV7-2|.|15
CASSRDRGGLGEQYF
TGTGCCAGCAGTCGGGACAGGGGAGGCCTGGGCGAGCAGTACTTC
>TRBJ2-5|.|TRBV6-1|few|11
CASSARETQYF
TGTGCCAGCAGTGCCCGAGAGACCCAGTACTTC
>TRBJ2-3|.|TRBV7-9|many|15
CASSLGSWGTDTQYF
TGTGCCAGCAGCTTGGGGTCCTGGGGGACAGATACGCAGTATTTT
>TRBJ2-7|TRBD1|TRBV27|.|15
CASSSQTGGAYEQYF
TGTGCCAGCAGTTCCCAGACAGGGGGCGCGTACGAGCAGTACTTC
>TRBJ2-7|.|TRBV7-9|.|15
CASSLTARRGNEQYF
TGTGCCAGCAGCCTTACAGCCCGCCGCGGGAACGAGCAGTACTTC
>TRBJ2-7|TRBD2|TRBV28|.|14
CASRSLAGVYEQYF
TGTGCCAGCAGATCCCTGGCGGGGGTCTACGAGCAGTACTTC
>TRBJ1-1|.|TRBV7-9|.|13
CASSTMADTEAFF
TGTGCCAGCAGCACCATGGCCGACACTGAAGCTTTCTTT
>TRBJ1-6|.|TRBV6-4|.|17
CASSGVMGPTYNSPLHF
TGTGCCAGCAGCGGGGTGATGGGACCCACGTATAATTCACCCCTCCACTTT
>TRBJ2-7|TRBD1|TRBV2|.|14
CASRSPRGSYEQYF
TGTGCCAGCCGGTCCCCCAGGGGGTCCTACGAGCAGTACTTC
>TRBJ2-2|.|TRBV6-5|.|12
CASSKYTGELFF
TGTGCCAGCAGTAAATACACCGGGGAGCTGTTTTTT
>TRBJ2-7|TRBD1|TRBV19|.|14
CASSYTGTGGEQYF
TGTGCCAGTAGTTACACCGGGACAGGAGGCGAGCAGTACTTC
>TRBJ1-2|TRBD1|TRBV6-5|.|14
CASSFDRQGNGYTF
TGTGCCAGCAGTTTCGACCGACAGGGGAATGGCTACACCTTC
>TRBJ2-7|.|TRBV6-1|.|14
CASSEARFIGEQYF
TGTGCCAGCAGTGAAGCTCGCTTCATCGGGGAGCAGTACTTC
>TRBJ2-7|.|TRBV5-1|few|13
CASRVREGTEQYF
TGCGCCAGCAGAGTAAGGGAAGGTACCGAGCAGTACTTC
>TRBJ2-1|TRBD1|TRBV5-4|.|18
CASSQRNPGQGSYNEQFF
TGTGCCAGCAGCCAAAGAAACCCGGGACAGGGGTCCTACAATGAGCAGTTCTTC
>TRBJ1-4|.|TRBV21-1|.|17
CASRTGETGTGGGKLFF
TGTGCCAGCAGGACTGGTGAGACCGGGACAGGGGGAGGAAAACTGTTTTTT
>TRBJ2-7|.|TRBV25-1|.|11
CASSSVYEQYF
TGTGCCAGCAGTTCAGTCTACGAGCAGTACTTC
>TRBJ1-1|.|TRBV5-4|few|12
CASSATGRGAFF
TGTGCCAGCAGCGCAACAGGGAGGGGAGCTTTCTTT
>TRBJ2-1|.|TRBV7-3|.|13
CASSPTIYNEQFF
TGTGCCAGCAGCCCTACCATCTACAATGAGCAGTTCTTC
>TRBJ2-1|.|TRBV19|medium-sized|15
CASSIWWDNDNEQFF
TGTGCCAGTAGTATTTGGTGGGACAATGACAATGAGCAGTTCTTC
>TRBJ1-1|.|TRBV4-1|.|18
CASSQDQGYSLMNTEAFF
TGCGCCAGCAGCCAAGATCAGGGGTACAGCCTAATGAACACTGAAGCTTTCTTT
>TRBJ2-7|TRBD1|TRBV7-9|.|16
CASAPGQGAFFYEQYF
TGTGCCAGCGCCCCGGGACAGGGGGCTTTTTTTTACGAGCAGTACTTC
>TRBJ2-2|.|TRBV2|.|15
CASKRTDINTGELFF
TGTGCCAGCAAGCGGACGGACATTAACACCGGGGAGCTGTTTTTT
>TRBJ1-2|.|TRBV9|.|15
CASSPIAAANYGYTF
TGTGCCAGCAGCCCAATTGCAGCAGCTAACTATGGCTACACCTTC
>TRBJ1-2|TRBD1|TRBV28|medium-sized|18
CASSFTQGNYHANYGYTF
TGTGCCAGCAGTTTCACACAGGGGAATTATCACGCTAACTATGGCTACACCTTC
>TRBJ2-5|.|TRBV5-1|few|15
CASSPRTAPKETQYF
TGCGCCAGCAGCCCGCGGACGGCGCCCAAAGAGACCCAGTACTTC
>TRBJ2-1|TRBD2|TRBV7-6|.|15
CASSLAAGGPYEQFF
TGTGCCAGCAGCTTAGCAGCGGGGGGGCCGTATGAGCAGTTCTTC
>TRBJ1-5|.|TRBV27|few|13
CASSLSPLQPQHF
TGTGCCAGCAGTCTAAGCCCCCTTCAGCCCCAGCATTTT
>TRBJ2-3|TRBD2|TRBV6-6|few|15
CASSYARGVGDTQYF
TGTGCCAGCAGTTACGCGCGGGGGGTCGGAGATACGCAGTATTTT
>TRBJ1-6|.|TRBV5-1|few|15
CASSLEGAYNSPLHF
TGCGCCAGCAGCTTGGAAGGGGCCTATAATTCACCCCTCCACTTT
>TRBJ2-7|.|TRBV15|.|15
CATSRDRVEVYEQYF
TGTGCCACCAGCAGAGATCGAGTTGAGGTTTACGAGCAGTACTTC
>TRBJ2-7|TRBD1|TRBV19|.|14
CASTPTGGIFEQYF
TGTGCCAGTACTCCGACAGGGGGCATTTTCGAGCAGTACTTC
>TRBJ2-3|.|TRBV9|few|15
CASSGASQSTDTQYF
TGTGCCAGCAGCGGGGCAAGCCAAAGCACAGATACGCAGTATTTT
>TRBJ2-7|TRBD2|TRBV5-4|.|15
CASSRNLAVSYEQYF
TGTGCCAGCAGCCGCAATCTAGCGGTATCCTACGAGCAGTACTTC
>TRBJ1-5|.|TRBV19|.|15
CASSMRDNVNQPQHF
TGTGCCAGTAGTATGCGGGACAATGTCAATCAGCCCCAGCATTTT
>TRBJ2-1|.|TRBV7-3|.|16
CASSPPPTMGHNEQFF
TGTGCCAGCAGCCCCCCCCCTACGATGGGGCACAATGAGCAGTTCTTC